The entry that follows covers one T cell receptor (beta chain) sequence. Its specificity is unknown. The data were taken from a study of metastatic and nonmetastatic thyroid tumors. In the study overall: Malignant thyroid and benign thyroid patients provided blood and tumor or nodule tissue whose repertoires were compared. Regarding the study as a whole: TCR beta diversity was reportedly significantly higher in malignant thyroid tumors than benign nodules, in blood and tumor.

Thyroid surgery had not been preceded by any treatment in any patient. The CDR3 consists of 12 residues. Germline V gene data show CDR1 as SGHRS and CDR2 as YFSETQ. Trimming cost V 0 bases and J 4 bases, with 4 bases left between them. Per the authors' pipeline: The study's classifier, a distant-metastasis tool for papillary thyroid cancer, was built using CDR3 differences across clinicopathological groups. TCRdb recomputed clones from the PCR reads via MiXCR. The V and J calls were not made by the authors but by TCRdb's processing. The top ten hold approximately 40% of the sample, which has thousands of clones, around 30% seen once.

Input material: tumor tissue. V gene TRBV5-1 combines with J gene TRBJ1-2; D is unresolved. This clonotype was obtained from a male donor with papillary thyroid cancer or a benign thyroid nodule (not recorded which). Some clones in this sample may be carry-over from other donors' samples. CDR3 nucleotide sequence: TGCGCCAGCAGCTTGGAGAGCTATGGCTACACCTTC. This translates into CASSLESYGYTF.